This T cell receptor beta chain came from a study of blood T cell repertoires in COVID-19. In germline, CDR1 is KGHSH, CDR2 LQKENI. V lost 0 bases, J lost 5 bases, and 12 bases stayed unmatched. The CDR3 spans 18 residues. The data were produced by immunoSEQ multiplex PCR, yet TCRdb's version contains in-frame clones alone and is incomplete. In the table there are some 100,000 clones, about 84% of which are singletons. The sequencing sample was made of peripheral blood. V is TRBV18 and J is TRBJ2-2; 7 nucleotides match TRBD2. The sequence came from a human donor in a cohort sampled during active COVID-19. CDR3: CASSPPTGAGAQTGELFF. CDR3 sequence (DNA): TGTGCCAGCTCACCACCAACAGGCGCGGGAGCACAGACCGGGGAGCTGTTTTTT.